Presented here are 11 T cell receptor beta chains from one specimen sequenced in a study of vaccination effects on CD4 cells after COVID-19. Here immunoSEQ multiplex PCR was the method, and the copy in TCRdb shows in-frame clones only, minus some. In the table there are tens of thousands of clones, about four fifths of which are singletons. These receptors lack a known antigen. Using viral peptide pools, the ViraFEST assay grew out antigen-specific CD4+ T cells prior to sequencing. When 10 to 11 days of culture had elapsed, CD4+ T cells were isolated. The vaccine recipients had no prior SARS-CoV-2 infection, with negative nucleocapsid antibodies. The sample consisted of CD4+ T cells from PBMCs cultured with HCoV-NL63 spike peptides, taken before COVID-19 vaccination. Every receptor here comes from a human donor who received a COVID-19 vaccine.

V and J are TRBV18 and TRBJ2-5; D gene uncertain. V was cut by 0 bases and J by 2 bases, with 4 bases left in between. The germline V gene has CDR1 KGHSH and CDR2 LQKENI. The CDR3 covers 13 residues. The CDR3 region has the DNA TGTGCCAGCTCACCACCGGGACAAGAGACCCAGTACTTC. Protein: CASSPPGQETQYF.

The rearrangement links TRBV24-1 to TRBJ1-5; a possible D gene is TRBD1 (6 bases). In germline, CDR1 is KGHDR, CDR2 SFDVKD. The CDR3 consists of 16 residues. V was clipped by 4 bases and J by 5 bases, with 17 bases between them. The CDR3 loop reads CATSDSSRGLDQPQHF. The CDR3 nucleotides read TGTGCCACCAGTGACTCCTCCCGGGGGCTGGATCAGCCCCAGCATTTT.

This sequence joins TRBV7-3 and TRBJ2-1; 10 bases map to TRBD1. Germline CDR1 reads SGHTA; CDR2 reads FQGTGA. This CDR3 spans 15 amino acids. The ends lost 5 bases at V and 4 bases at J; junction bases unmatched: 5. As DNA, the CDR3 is TGTGCCAGCAGCGACCGGGACAGGGGATACAATGAGCAGTTCTTC. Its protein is CASSDRDRGYNEQFF.

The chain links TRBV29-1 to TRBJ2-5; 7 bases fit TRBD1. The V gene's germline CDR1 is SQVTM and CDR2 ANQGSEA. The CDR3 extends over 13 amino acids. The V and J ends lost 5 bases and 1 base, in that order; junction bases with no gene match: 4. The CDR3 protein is CSVRDRVQETQYF. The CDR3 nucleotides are TGCAGCGTTCGCGACAGGGTCCAAGAGACCCAGTACTTC. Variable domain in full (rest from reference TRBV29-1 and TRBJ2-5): SAVISQKPSRDICQRGTSLTIQCQVDSQVTMMFWYRQQPGQSLTLIATANQGSEATYESGFVIDKFPISRPNLTFSTLTVSNMSPEDSSIYLCSVRDRVQETQYFGPGTRLLVL.

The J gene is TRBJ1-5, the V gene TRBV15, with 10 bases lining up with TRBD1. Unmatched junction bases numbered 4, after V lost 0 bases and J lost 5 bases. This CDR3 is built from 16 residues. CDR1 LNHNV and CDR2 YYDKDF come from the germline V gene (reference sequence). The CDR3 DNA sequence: TGTGCCACCAGCAGAGAAAGGGACAGGGGTGATCAGCCCCAGCATTTT. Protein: CATSRERDRGDQPQHF.

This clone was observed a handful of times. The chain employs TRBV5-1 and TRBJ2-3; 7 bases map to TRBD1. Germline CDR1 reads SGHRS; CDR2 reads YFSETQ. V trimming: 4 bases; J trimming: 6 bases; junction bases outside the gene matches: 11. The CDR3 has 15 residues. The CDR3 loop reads CASSMQPGQTDTQYF. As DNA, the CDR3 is TGCGCCAGCAGCATGCAACCGGGACAGACGGATACGCAGTATTTT. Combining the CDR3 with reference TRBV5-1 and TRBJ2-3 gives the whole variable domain KAGVTQTPRYLIKTRGQQVTLSCSPISGHRSVSWYQQTPGQGLQFLFEYFSETQRNKGNFPGRFSGRQFSNSRSEMNVSTLELGDSALYLCASSMQPGQTDTQYFGPGTRLTVL.

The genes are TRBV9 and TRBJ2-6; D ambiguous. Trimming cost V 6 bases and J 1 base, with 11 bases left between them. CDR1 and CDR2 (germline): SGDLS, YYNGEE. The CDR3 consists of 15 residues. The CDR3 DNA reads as TGTGCCAGCACCCTAGACCCGTCTGGGGCCAACGTCCTGACTTTC. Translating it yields CASTLDPSGANVLTF.

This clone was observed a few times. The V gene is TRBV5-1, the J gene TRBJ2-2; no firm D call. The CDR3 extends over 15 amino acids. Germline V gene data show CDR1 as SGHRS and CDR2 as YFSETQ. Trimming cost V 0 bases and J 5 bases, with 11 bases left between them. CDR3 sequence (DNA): TGCGCCAGCAGCTTGGCTGGGCATGAAACCGGGGAGCTGTTTTTT. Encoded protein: CASSLAGHETGELFF.

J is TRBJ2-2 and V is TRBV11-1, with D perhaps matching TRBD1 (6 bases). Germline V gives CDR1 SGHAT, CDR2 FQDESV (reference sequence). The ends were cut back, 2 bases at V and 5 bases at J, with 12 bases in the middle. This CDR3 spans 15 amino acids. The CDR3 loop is CASSLRQVGTGELFF. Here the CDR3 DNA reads TGTGCCAGCAGCTTAAGACAGGTTGGGACCGGGGAGCTGTTTTTT. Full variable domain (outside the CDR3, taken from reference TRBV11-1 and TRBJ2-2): EAEVAQSPRYKITEKSQAVAFWCDPISGHATLYWYRQILGQGPELLVQFQDESVVDDSQLPKDRFSAERLKGVDSTLKIQPAELGDSAMYLCASSLRQVGTGELFFGEGSRLTVL.

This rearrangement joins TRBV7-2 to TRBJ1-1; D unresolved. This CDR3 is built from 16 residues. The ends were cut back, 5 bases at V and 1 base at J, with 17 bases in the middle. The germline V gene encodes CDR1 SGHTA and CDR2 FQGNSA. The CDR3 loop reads CASSASRDLQNTEAFF. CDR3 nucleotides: TGTGCCAGCAGCGCCTCCCGAGATCTCCAGAACACTGAAGCTTTCTTT.

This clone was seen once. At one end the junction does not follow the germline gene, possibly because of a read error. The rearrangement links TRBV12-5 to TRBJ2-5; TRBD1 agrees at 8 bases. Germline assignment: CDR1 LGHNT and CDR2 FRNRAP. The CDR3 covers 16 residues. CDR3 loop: CASGLVTGQGRKTQYF. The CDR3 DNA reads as TGTGCTAGTGGCTTGGTTACAGGACAGGGTCGAAAGACCCAGTACTTC. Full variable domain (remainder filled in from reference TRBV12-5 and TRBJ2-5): DARVTQTPRHKVTEMGQEVTMRCQPILGHNTVFWYRQTMMQGLELLAYFRNRAPLDDSGMPKDRFSAEMPDATLATLKIQPSEPRDSAVYFCASGLVTGQGRKTQYFGPGTRLLVL.